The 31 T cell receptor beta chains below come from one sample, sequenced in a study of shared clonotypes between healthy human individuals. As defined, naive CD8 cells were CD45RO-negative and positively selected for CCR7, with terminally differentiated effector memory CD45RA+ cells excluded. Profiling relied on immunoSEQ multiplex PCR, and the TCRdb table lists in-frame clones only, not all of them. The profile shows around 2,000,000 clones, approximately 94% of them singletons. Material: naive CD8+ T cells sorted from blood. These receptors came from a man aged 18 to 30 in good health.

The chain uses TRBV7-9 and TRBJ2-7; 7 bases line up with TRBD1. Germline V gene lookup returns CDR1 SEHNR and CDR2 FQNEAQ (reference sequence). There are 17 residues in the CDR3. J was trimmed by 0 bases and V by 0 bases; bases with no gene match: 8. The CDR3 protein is CASSLAPTGAPSYEQYF. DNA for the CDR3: TGTGCCAGCAGCTTAGCACCTACAGGGGCCCCCTCCTACGAGCAGTACTTC.

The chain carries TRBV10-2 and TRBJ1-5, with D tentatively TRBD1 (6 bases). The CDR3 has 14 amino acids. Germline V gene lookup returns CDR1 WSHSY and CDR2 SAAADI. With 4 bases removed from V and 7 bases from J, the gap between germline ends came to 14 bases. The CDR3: CASSGEGGGQPQHF. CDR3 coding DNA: TGCGCCAGCAGTGGGGAAGGGGGAGGACAGCCCCAGCATTTT.

CDR3 DNA: TGTGCCAGCATCCTGGGGTGGGGGGGTAGCAATCAGCCCCAGCATTTT. Residues: CASILGWGGSNQPQHF. V gene TRBV28 combines with J gene TRBJ1-5, with D perhaps TRBD1 (5 bases). Germline V CDR1 and CDR2: MDHEN, SYDVKM. The CDR3 sequence is 16 residues long. Trimming removed 7 bases at V and 0 bases at J, with 16 bases between.

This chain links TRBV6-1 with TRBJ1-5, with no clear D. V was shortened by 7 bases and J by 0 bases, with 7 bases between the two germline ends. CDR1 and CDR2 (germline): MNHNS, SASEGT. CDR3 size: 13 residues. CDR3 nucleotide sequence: TGTGCCAGCATCGGTTATAGCAATCAGCCCCAGCATTTT. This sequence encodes CASIGYSNQPQHF.

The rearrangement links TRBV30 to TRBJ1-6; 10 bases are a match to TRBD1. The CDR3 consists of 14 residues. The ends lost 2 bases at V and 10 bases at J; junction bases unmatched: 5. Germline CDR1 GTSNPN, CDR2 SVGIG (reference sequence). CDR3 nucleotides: TGTGCCTGGAGTCCGACAGGGGGCCGGTCACCCCTCCACTTT. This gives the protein CAWSPTGGRSPLHF.

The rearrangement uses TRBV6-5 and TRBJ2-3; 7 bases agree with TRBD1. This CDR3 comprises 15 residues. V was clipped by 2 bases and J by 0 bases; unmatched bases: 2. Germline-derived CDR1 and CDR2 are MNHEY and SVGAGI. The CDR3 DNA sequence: TGTGCCAGCAGTTACGTGACAGGGAGCACAGATACGCAGTATTTT. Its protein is CASSYVTGSTDTQYF.

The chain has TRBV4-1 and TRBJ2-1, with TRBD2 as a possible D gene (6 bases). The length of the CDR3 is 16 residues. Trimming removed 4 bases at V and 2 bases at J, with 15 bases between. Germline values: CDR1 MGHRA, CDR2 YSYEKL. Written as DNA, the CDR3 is TGCGCCAGCAGCCCGACTAGTGAGCGGCCCTACAATGAGCAGTTCTTC. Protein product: CASSPTSERPYNEQFF.

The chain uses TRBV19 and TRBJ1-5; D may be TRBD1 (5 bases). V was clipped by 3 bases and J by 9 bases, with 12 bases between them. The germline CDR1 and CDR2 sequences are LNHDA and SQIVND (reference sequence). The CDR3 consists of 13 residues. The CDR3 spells CASSIPRDLPQHF. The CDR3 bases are TGTGCCAGTAGTATCCCCCGGGACTTGCCCCAGCATTTT.

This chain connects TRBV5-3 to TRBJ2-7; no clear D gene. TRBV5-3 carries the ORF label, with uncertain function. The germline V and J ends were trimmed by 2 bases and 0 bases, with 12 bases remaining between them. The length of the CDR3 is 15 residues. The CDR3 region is CARSFYSASSYEQYF. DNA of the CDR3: TGTGCCAGAAGCTTTTACAGCGCTAGCTCCTACGAGCAGTACTTC.

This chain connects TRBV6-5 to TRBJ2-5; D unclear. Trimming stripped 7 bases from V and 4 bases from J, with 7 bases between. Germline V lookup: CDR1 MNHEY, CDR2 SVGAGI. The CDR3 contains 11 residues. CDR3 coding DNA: TGTGCCAGCAAATTACTAGAGACCCAGTACTTC. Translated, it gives CASKLLETQYF.

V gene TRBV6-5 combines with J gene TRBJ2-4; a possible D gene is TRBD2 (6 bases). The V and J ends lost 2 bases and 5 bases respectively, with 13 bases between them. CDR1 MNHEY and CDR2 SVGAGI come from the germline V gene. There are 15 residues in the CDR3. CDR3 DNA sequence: TGTGCCAGCAGTTACGATGAAGGGGAGGAAAACATTCAGTACTTC. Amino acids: CASSYDEGEENIQYF.

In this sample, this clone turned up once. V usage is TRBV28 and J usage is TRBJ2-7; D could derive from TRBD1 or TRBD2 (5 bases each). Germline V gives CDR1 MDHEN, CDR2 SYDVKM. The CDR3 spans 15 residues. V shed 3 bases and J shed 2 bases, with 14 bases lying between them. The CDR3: CASSFGGGDPYEQYF. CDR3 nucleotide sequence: TGTGCCAGCAGTTTTGGGGGTGGGGACCCCTACGAGCAGTACTTC.

The CDR3 sequence is CASKLTGYASGNTIYF. Here the CDR3 DNA reads TGTGCCAGCAAGCTGACAGGTTACGCCTCTGGAAACACCATATATTTT. The V gene is TRBV28, the J gene TRBJ1-3, with D maybe TRBD1 (6 bases). Germline-derived CDR1 and CDR2 are MDHEN and SYDVKM. This CDR3 region has 16 residues. Trimming removed 7 bases from V and 0 bases from J, with 16 bases in between.

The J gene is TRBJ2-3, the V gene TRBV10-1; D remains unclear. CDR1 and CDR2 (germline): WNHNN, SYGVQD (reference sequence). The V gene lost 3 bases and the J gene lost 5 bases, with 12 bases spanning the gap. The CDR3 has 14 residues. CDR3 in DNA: TGCGCCAGCAGTGACGGCCCTTCAGGAGATACGCAGTATTTT. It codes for CASSDGPSGDTQYF.

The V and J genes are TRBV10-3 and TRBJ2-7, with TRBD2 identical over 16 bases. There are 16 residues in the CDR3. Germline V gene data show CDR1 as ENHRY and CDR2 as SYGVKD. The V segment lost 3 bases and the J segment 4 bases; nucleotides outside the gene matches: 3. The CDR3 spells CAISEGTSGGAYEQYF. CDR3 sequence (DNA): TGTGCCATCAGTGAAGGGACTAGCGGGGGGGCTTACGAGCAGTACTTC.

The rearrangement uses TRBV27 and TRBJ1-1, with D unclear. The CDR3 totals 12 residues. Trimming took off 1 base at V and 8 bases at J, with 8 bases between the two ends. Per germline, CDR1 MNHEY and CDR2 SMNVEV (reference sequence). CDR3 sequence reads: CASSLLAGEAFF. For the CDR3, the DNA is TGTGCCAGCAGTTTATTGGCGGGGGAAGCTTTCTTT.

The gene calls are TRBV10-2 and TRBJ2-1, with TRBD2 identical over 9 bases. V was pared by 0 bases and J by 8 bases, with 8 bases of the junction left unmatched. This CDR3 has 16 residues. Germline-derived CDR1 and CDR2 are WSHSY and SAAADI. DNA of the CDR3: TGCGCCAGCAGTGAGTCTGGCGGGGGGGCTGTGGATGAGCAGTTCTTC. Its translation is CASSESGGGAVDEQFF.

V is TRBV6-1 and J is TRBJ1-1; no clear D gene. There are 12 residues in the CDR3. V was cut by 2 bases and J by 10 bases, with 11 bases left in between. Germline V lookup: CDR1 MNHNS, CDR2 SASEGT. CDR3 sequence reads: CASSELENRAFF. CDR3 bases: TGTGCCAGCAGTGAATTGGAGAACCGAGCTTTCTTT.

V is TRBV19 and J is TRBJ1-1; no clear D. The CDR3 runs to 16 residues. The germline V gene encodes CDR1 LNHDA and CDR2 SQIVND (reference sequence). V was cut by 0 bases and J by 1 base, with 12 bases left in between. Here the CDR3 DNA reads TGTGCCAGTAGTATAGATCGTCGACACACGAACACTGAAGCTTTCTTT. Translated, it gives CASSIDRRHTNTEAFF.

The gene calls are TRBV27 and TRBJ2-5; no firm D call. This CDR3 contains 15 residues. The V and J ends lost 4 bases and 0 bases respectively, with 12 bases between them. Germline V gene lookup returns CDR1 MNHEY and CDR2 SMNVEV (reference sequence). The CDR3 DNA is TGTGCCAGCAGTTCGCTTTTGGCAGACCAAGAGACCCAGTACTTC. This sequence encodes CASSSLLADQETQYF.

The CDR3 sequence: CASSLAMEGDPYEQYF. For the CDR3, the DNA is TGTGCCAGCAGCTTAGCGATGGAGGGGGATCCCTACGAGCAGTACTTC. The chain links TRBV7-9 to TRBJ2-7; D is possibly TRBD1 or TRBD2 (6 bases each). Trimming left V 0 bases short and J 2 bases short, with 14 bases between. The CDR3 runs to 16 residues. Germline lookup yields CDR1 SEHNR and CDR2 FQNEAQ (reference sequence).

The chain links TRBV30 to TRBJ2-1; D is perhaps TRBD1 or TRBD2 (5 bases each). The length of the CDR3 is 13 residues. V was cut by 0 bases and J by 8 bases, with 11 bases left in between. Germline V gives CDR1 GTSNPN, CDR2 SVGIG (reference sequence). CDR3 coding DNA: TGTGCCTGGAGTGTAGACGGGGACGATGAGCAGTTCTTC. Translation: CAWSVDGDDEQFF.

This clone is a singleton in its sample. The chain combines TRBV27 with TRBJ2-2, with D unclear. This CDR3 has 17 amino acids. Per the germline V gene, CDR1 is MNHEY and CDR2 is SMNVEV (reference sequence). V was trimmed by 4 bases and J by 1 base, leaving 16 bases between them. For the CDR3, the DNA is TGTGCCAGCAGTTCACCTCCCCTAGAGGAGAACACCGGGGAGCTGTTTTTT. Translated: CASSSPPLEENTGELFF.

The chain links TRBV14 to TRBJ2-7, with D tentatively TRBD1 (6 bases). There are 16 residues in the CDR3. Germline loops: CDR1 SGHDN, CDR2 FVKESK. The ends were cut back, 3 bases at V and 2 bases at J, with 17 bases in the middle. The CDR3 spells CASSHQDSSTAYEQYF. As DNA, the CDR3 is TGTGCCAGCAGCCATCAGGACAGTTCCACTGCCTACGAGCAGTACTTC.

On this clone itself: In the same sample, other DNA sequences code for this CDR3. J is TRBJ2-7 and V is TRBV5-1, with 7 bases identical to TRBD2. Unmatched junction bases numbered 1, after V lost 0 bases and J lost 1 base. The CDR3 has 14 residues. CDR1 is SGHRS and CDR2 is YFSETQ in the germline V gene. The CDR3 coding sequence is TGCGCCAGCAGCTTGGGCGGGGGATCCTACGAGCAGTACTTC. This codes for CASSLGGGSYEQYF.

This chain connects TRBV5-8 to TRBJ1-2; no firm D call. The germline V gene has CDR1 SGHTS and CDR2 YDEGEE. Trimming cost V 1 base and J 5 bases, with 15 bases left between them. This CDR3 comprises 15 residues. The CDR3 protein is CASSLLADAFYGYTF. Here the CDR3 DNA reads TGTGCCAGCAGCTTGCTTGCAGACGCGTTTTATGGCTACACCTTC.

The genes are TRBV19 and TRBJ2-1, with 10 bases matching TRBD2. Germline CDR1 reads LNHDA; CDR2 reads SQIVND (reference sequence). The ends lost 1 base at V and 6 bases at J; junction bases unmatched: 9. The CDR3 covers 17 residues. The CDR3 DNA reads TGTGCCAGTAGTATAGGAACTGGTCTAGCGGGAGTCAATGAGCAGTTCTTC. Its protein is CASSIGTGLAGVNEQFF.

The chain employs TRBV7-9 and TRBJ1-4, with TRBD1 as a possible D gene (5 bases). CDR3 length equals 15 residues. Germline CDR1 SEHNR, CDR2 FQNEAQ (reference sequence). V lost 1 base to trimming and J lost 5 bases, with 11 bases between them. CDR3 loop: CASSLGWEGNEKLFF. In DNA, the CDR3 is TGTGCCAGCAGCTTAGGTTGGGAGGGGAATGAAAAACTGTTTTTT.

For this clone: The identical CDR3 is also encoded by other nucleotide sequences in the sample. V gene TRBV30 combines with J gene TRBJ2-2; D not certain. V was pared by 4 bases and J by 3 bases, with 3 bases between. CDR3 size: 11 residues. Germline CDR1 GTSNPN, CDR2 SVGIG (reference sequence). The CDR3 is CAWTHTGELFF. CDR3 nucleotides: TGTGCCTGGACACACACCGGGGAGCTGTTTTTT.

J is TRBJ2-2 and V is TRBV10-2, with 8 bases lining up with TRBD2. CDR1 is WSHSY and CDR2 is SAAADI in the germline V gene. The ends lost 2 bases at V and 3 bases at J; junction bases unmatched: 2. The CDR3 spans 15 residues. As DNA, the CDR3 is TGCGCCAGCAGTGAGACTAGCGGATACACCGGGGAGCTGTTTTTT. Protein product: CASSETSGYTGELFF.

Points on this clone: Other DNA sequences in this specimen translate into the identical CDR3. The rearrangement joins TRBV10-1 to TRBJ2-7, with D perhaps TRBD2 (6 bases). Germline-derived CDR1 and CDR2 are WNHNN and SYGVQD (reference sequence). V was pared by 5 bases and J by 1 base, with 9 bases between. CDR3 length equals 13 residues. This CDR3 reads CASSRDSSYEQYF. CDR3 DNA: TGCGCCAGCAGTCGGGACTCTTCCTACGAGCAGTACTTC.